The 27 T cell receptor beta chains below all came from one sample that was sequenced in a study of blood T cells in healthy people across ages. A J-beta primer mix and a sample-barcoded 5' primer were used in a second PCR of roughly 6 to 12 cycles. TCRdb reprocessed the 5' RACE reads via MiXCR and lists one record per CDR3 protein. The sample consists of hundreds of thousands of distinct CDR3 sequences, approximately 49% of them appearing once. Sequencing was carried out using blood. Every receptor here comes from an older woman in good health.

The chain recombines TRBV4-2 with TRBJ2-5; TRBD1 matches 7 bases. The closer fit of TRBJ2-7 to the DNA end suggests the J call may be wrong. Germline V gives CDR1 LGHNA, CDR2 YNFKEQ. The CDR3 runs 15 residues. This chain's CDR3 is CASSQEPRGSIEQYF. The CDR3 nucleotides are TGTGCCAGCAGCCAAGAGCCCAGGGGGAGTATCGAGCAGTACTTC.

This chain links TRBV11-3 with TRBJ2-4, with TRBD2 matching 7 bases. The end of the DNA is better explained by TRBJ2-7, so the J call may be wrong. Germline lookup yields CDR1 SGHNT and CDR2 YENEEA. This CDR3 spans 15 amino acids. The CDR3 DNA follows: TGTGCCAGCAGCTTAGACGGGGGAGGGGAATACGAGCAGTACTTC. It codes for CASSLDGGGEYEQYF.

This clonotype was seen only once. The rearrangement links TRBV27 to TRBJ1-2; no reliable D call. This CDR3 is built from 11 residues. Trimming pared 2 bases from V and 8 bases from J, leaving 6 bases between. CDR1 and CDR2 from the germline V gene are MNHEY and SMNVEV (reference sequence). DNA of the CDR3: TGTGCCAGCAGTTTAACTTGGGGCTACACCTTC. Amino acid sequence: CASSLTWGYTF.

Points on this clonotype: An end of the junction does not agree with germline; a read error may underlie this. The chain links TRBV12-3 or TRBV12-4 to TRBJ1-1, with 8 bases matching TRBD1. The CDR3 loop spans 17 amino acids. The CDR3: CAGSSTFSDRVNTEAFF. The CDR3, as DNA: TGTGCCGGCAGCAGTACCTTTTCGGACAGGGTGAACACTGAAGCTTTCTTT.

This rearrangement joins TRBV20-1 to TRBJ2-7; 10 bases align to TRBD1. The junction had 6 bases not matched to a gene; V was cut back by 3 bases and J by 4 bases. The length of the CDR3 is 14 residues. Looked up from germline, CDR1 is DFQATT and CDR2 is SNEGSKA (reference sequence). CDR3 in DNA: TGCAGTGCTAGGGATGACAGGGGGCTATACGAGCAGTACTTC. Translation gives CSARDDRGLYEQYF.

In this sample, this clonotype turned up many times. This chain uses TRBV20-1 with TRBJ2-1; 9 nucleotides agree with TRBD2. Germline CDR1 and CDR2: DFQATT and SNEGSKA (reference sequence). J was trimmed by 6 bases and V by 5 bases; bases with no gene match: 11. The CDR3 has 15 amino acids. CDR3 in amino acids: CSAVQGTSSANEQFF. CDR3 bases: TGCAGTGCTGTCCAGGGGACTAGCTCTGCCAATGAGCAGTTCTTC.

This chain joins TRBV20-1 and TRBJ1-6; a weak D match, TRBD1 (6 bases). V lost 0 bases and J 7 bases, leaving 10 bases between the germline ends. This CDR3 spans 14 amino acids. Germline assignment: CDR1 DFQATT and CDR2 SNEGSKA (reference sequence). Here the CDR3 reads CSAREAGTNSPLHF. The CDR3 DNA follows: TGCAGTGCTAGAGAAGCCGGGACAAATTCACCCCTCCACTTT.

This clonotype was counted only a few times. The chain has TRBV7-9 and TRBJ2-7, with D perhaps TRBD1 (6 bases). The CDR3 totals 15 residues. The germline V gene has CDR1 SEHNR and CDR2 FQNEAQ (reference sequence). Trimming removed 5 bases from V and 2 bases from J, with 16 bases in between. CDR3 protein: CASSLLGQPAYEQYF. The CDR3 DNA reads as TGTGCCAGCAGCCTCCTAGGACAGCCAGCCTACGAGCAGTACTTC.

This clonotype showed up just a few times. This chain joins TRBV28 and TRBJ2-1, with D perhaps matching TRBD1 or TRBD2 (6 bases each). Germline CDR1 MDHEN, CDR2 SYDVKM. Deletions cut 5 bases from V and 2 bases from J, with 13 bases between. The CDR3 consists of 15 residues. The CDR3, as DNA: TGTGCCAGCAGTCCTCCCCGGGGGCCCTACAATGAGCAGTTCTTC. It codes for CASSPPRGPYNEQFF.

This clonotype has a count of ten or more. V and J are TRBV25-1 and TRBJ2-2; no clear D gene. V was clipped by 1 base and J by 8 bases, with 8 bases between them. Per the germline V gene, CDR1 is MGHDK and CDR2 is SYGVNS. The CDR3 totals 13 residues. In DNA form, the CDR3 reads TGTGCCAGCAGTGAATTCAAAGATGGGGAGCTGTTTTTT. Protein sequence: CASSEFKDGELFF.

This chain uses TRBV9 with TRBJ2-1, with 13 bases lining up with TRBD2. The germline gives CDR1 SGDLS, CDR2 YYNGEE. Trimming at V came to 3 bases and at J to 9 bases, leaving 6 bases not matched to a gene. The CDR3 is 15 residues long. The CDR3 nucleotides read TGTGCCAGCAGCGCGACTAGCGGGAGGTCTGTTGAGCAGTTCTTC. It is translated as CASSATSGRSVEQFF.

This clonotype came up a few times. The chain combines TRBV20-1 with TRBJ2-5, with 8 bases that match TRBD2. The CDR3 has 15 residues. The junction had 11 bases not matched to a gene; V was cut back by 5 bases and J by 3 bases. Germline assignment: CDR1 DFQATT and CDR2 SNEGSKA (reference sequence). This chain's CDR3 is CSAPIGTRRKETQYF. In nucleotides, the CDR3 is TGCAGTGCTCCAATCGGGACTAGACGAAAAGAGACCCAGTACTTC.

J is TRBJ2-1 and V is TRBV7-3; D is perhaps TRBD1 (5 bases). The CDR3 spans 14 residues. Germline CDR1 is SGHTA and CDR2 is FQGTGA. V shed 5 bases and J shed 3 bases, with 11 bases lying between them. In DNA form, the CDR3 reads TGTGCCAGCAGCCGGACATATAGCTACAATGAGCAGTTCTTC. It encodes CASSRTYSYNEQFF.

V usage is TRBV20-1 and J usage is TRBJ2-1, with D uncertain. The CDR3 consists of 11 residues. V dropped 3 bases and J dropped 8 bases, with 8 bases sitting between them. Per germline, CDR1 DFQATT and CDR2 SNEGSKA (reference sequence). As DNA, the CDR3 is TGCAGTGCTAGTATTTTGGATGAGCAGTTCTTC. Translating gives CSASILDEQFF.

In this sample, this clonotype turned up a few times. The chain carries TRBV7-3 and TRBJ2-3; 9 bases agree with TRBD2. CDR3 length equals 16 residues. V lost 1 base and J lost 2; bases outside the gene matches: 4. Germline V CDR1 and CDR2: SGHTA, FQGTGA. CDR3 sequence reads: CASSLNAGGVTDTQYF. For the CDR3, the DNA is TGTGCCAGCAGCTTAAACGCGGGAGGGGTCACAGATACGCAGTATTTT. The entire variable domain, with the rest obtained from reference TRBV7-3 and TRBJ2-3, is as follows: GAGVSQTPSNKVTEKGKYVELRCDPISGHTALYWYRQSLGQGPEFLIYFQGTGAADDSGLPNDRFFAVRPEGSVSTLKIQRTERGDSAVYLCASSLNAGGVTDTQYFGPGTRLTVL.

The rearrangement joins TRBV9 to TRBJ2-3, with TRBD2 matching 10 bases. CDR1 and CDR2 from the germline V gene are SGDLS and YYNGEE. The CDR3 contains 15 residues. The junction had 5 bases not matched to a gene; V was cut back by 1 base and J by 6 bases. The CDR3 here is CASSVQAGGPDTQYF. Here the CDR3 DNA reads TGTGCCAGCAGCGTACAAGCGGGAGGGCCGGATACGCAGTATTTT. Full variable domain (missing parts from reference TRBV9 and TRBJ2-3): DSGVTQTPKHLITATGQRVTLRCSPRSGDLSVYWYQQSLDQGLQFLIQYYNGEERAKGNILERFSAQQFPDLHSELNLSSLELGDSALYFCASSVQAGGPDTQYFGPGTRLTVL.

This chain uses TRBV29-1 with TRBJ2-7, with TRBD1 matching over 11 bases. This CDR3 contains 16 residues. V shed 0 bases and J 1 base; nucleotides not matched to a gene: 5. CDR1 is SQVTM and CDR2 is ANQGSEA in the germline V gene. CDR3 loop: CSVEDPGQGASYEQYF. CDR3 DNA: TGCAGCGTTGAAGATCCAGGACAGGGGGCTTCCTACGAGCAGTACTTC.

This clonotype came up a few times. The chain recombines TRBV24-1 with TRBJ2-1, with TRBD1 matching 7 bases. CDR1 is KGHDR, CDR2 SFDVKD, per germline. Trimming removed 3 bases from V and 6 bases from J; junction bases left unmatched: 4. The CDR3 has 14 amino acids. The CDR3 sequence is CATSDPTGVNEQFF. CDR3 sequence (DNA): TGTGCCACCAGTGATCCCACAGGGGTCAATGAGCAGTTCTTC.

This clonotype was observed a handful of times. The J gene is TRBJ2-1, the V gene TRBV7-3; D is unclear. CDR1 and CDR2 (germline): SGHTA, FQGTGA. Trimming shortened V by 2 bases and J by 9 bases, and 8 bases separated the two germline ends. There are 12 residues in the CDR3. As DNA, the CDR3 is TGTGCCAGCAGCTTAGGTGTAGGTGAGCAGTTCTTC. Protein: CASSLGVGEQFF.

The chain's CDR3 is CASSMGYGREKLFF. CDR3 DNA: TGCGCCAGCAGCATGGGGTACGGACGGGAAAAACTGTTTTTT. The genes are TRBV4-1 and TRBJ1-4; no clear D. The V and J ends lost 5 bases and 8 bases respectively, with 15 bases between them. The CDR3 contains 14 residues. Germline V CDR1 and CDR2: MGHRA, YSYEKL.

In this sample, this clonotype turned up a few times. The rearrangement links TRBV7-2 to TRBJ2-5, with D perhaps matching TRBD1 (5 bases). The CDR3 covers 12 residues. Trimming took off 6 bases at V and 2 bases at J, with 7 bases between the two ends. Germline lookup yields CDR1 SGHTA and CDR2 FQGNSA. The CDR3 sequence is CASRGPQETQYF. Here the CDR3 DNA reads TGTGCCAGCAGGGGGCCGCAAGAGACCCAGTACTTC.

The genes are TRBV28 and TRBJ1-2, with 8 bases that match TRBD1. Losses at the gene ends were 1 base for V and 6 bases for J; bases not matched to a gene: 10. This CDR3 has 16 amino acids. Germline CDR1 is MDHEN and CDR2 is SYDVKM. The CDR3, as DNA: TGTGCCAGCAGTTTATCAGGGGGCGAGCGCTTCCATGGCTACACCTTC. Protein sequence: CASSLSGGERFHGYTF.

This clonotype came up many times. The V and J genes are TRBV20-1 and TRBJ2-7, with a weak D call TRBD1 (6 bases). The V gene lost 8 bases and the J gene lost 2 bases, with 10 bases spanning the gap. There are 11 residues in the CDR3. Germline-derived CDR1 and CDR2 are DFQATT and SNEGSKA (reference sequence). Written as DNA, the CDR3 is TGCAGTACCGGACAGACCTACGAGCAGTACTTC. Its translation is CSTGQTYEQYF.

The rearrangement joins TRBV29-1 to TRBJ2-3; no definite D call. Trimming took 3 bases from V and 5 from J, leaving 9 bases between them. CDR1 is SQVTM and CDR2 is ANQGSEA in the germline V gene. The CDR3 has 12 amino acids. Here the CDR3 DNA reads TGCAGCGTTGAGAGCGACATAGATACGCAGTATTTT. This translates into CSVESDIDTQYF.

The chain links TRBV20-1 to TRBJ2-7; 13 positions match TRBD2. The J call may be incorrect, as the DNA end agrees better with TRBJ2-5. This CDR3 region has 15 residues. Germline V lookup: CDR1 DFQATT, CDR2 SNEGSKA (reference sequence). The CDR3 sequence is CSAEGLAGMEKTQYF. CDR3 in DNA: TGCAGTGCTGAGGGACTAGCGGGAATGGAAAAGACCCAGTACTTC.

V and J are TRBV5-1 and TRBJ1-1, with D unclear. This CDR3 region has 12 residues. V lost 3 bases and J 1 base, leaving 4 bases between the germline ends. Germline V gives CDR1 SGHRS, CDR2 YFSETQ. The DNA for the CDR3 is TGCGCCAGCAGCTCCCAGAACACTGAAGCTTTCTTT. It specifies CASSSQNTEAFF.

This chain connects TRBV28 to TRBJ1-1; D call uncertain. Trimming shortened V by 7 bases and J by 5 bases, and 17 bases separated the two germline ends. The CDR3 extends over 14 amino acids. Looked up from germline, CDR1 is MDHEN and CDR2 is SYDVKM. CDR3 protein: CASNKRAPRTEAFF. CDR3 bases: TGTGCCAGCAACAAGAGGGCCCCGAGGACTGAAGCTTTCTTT.